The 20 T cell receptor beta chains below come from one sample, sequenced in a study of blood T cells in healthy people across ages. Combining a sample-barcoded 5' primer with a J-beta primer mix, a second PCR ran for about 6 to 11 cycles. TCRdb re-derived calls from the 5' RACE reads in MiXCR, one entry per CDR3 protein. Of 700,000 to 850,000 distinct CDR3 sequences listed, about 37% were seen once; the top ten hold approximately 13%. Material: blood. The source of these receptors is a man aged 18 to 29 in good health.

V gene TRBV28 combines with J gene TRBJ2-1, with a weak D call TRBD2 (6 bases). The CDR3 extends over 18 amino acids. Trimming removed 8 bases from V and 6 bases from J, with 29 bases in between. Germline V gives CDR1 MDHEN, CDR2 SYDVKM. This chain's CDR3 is CASPRSGVGRAEINEQFF. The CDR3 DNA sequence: TGTGCCAGCCCGCGGTCGGGGGTGGGACGAGCGGAAATCAATGAGCAGTTCTTC.

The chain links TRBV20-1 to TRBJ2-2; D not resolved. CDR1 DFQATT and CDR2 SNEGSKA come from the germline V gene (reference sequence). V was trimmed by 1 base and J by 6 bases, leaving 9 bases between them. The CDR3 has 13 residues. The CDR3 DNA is TGCAGTGCTAGAGGGATGCTGGCCGGGGAGCTGTTTTTT. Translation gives CSARGMLAGELFF.

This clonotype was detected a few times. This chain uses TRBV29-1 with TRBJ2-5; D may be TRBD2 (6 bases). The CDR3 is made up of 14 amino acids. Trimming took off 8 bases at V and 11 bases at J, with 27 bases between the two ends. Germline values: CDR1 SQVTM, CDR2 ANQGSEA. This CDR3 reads CSTSQSAGSNEQYF. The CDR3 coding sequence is TGCAGCACGTCCCAATCAGCGGGTTCCAATGAGCAGTACTTC.

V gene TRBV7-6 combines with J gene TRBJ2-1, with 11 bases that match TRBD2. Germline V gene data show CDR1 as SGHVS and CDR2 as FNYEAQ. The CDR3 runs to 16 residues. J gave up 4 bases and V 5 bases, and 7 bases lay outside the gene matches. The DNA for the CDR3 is TGTGCCAGCAGCCCAACGGGGACTAGCGGATACAATGAGCAGTTCTTC. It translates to CASSPTGTSGYNEQFF.

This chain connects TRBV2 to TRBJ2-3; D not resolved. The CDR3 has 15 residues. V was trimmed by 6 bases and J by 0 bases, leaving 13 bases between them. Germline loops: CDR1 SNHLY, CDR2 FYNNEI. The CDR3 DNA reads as TGTGCCAGCAGACCCGAATACTCTAGCACAGATACGCAGTATTTT. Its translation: CASRPEYSSTDTQYF.

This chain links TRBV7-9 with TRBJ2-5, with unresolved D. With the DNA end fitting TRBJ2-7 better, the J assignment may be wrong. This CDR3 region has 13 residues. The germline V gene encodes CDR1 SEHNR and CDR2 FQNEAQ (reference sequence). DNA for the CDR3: TGTGCCAGCAGCGCCCTTGGCCATTACGAGCAGTACTTC. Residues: CASSALGHYEQYF.

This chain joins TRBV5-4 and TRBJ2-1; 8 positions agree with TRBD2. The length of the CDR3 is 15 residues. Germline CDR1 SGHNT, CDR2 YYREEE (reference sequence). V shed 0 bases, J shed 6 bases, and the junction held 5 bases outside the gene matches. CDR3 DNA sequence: TGTGCCAGCAGCTTGGAACTAGCGGAGTTCAATGAGCAGTTCTTC. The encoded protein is CASSLELAEFNEQFF.

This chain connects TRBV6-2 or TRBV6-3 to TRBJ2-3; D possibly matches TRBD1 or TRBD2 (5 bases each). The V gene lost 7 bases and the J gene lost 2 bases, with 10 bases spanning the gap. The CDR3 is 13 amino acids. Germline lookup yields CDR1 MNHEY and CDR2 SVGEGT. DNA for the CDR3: TGTGCCAGCATTCGGGACCCCACAGATACGCAGTATTTT. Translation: CASIRDPTDTQYF.

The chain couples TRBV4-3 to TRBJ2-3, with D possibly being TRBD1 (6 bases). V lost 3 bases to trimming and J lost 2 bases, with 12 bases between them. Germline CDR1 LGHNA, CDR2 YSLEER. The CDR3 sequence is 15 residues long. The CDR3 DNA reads TGCGCCAGCAGCCAGAGACAGGCCCTCACAGATACGCAGTATTTT. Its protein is CASSQRQALTDTQYF.

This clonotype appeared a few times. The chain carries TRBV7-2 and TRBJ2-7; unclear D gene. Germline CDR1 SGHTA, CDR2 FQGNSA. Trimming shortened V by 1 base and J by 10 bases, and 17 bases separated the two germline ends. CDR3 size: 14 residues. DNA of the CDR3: TGTGCCAGCAGCTTAGAACCGGCGGCTTCTCTACAGTACTTC. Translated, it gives CASSLEPAASLQYF. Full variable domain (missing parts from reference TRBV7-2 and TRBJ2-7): GAGVSQSPSNKVTEKGKDVELRCDPISGHTALYWYRQSLGQGLEFLIYFQGNSAPDKSGLPSDRFSAERTGGSVSTLTIQRTQQEDSAVYLCASSLEPAASLQYFGPGTRLTVT.

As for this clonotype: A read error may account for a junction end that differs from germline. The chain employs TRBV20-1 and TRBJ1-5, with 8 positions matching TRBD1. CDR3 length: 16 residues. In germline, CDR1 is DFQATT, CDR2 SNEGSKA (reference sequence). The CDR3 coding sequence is TGCAGTGCTAGAGTCCCACCAGGGGGCCACAATCAGCCTCAGCATTTT. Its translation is CSARVPPGGHNQPQHF.

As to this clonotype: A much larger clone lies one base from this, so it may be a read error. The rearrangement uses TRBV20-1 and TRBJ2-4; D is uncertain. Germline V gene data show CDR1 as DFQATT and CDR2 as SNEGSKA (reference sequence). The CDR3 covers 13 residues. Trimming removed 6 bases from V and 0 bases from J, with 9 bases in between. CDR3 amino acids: CSARLIAKNIQYF. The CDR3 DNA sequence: TGCAGTGCCCGACTTATAGCCAAAAACATTCAGTACTTC.

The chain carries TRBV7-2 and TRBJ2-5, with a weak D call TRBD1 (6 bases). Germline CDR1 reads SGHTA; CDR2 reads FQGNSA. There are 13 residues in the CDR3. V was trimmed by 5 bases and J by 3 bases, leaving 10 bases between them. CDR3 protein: CASSHRDKETQYF. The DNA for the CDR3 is TGTGCCAGCAGCCACAGGGATAAAGAGACCCAGTACTTC.

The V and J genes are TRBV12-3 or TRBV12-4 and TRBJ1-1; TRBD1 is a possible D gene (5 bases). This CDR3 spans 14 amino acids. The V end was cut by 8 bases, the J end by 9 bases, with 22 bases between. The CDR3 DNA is TGTGCCAGCCTGAAACGGGACTCCTCATCCCAAGCTTTCTTT. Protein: CASLKRDSSSQAFF.

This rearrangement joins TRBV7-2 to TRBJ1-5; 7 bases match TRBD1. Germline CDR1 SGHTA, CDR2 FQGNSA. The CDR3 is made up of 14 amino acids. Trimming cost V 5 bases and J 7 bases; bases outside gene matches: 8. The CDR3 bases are TGTGCCAGCAGCGCATGCGAGGGGGCCCAGCCCCAGCATTTT. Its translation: CASSACEGAQPQHF.

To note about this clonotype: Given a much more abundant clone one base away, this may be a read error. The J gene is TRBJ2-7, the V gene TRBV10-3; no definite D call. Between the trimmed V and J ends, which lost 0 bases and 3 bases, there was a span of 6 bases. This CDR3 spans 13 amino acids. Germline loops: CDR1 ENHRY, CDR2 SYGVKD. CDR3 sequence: CAISESEYYEQYF. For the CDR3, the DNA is TGTGCCATCAGTGAGTCGGAATACTACGAGCAGTACTTC.

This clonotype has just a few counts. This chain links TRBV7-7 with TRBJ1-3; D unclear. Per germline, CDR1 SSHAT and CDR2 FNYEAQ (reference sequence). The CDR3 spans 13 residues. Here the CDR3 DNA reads TGTGCTATCTTCAGTCCCTCTGGAAACACCATATATTTT. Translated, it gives CAIFSPSGNTIYF.

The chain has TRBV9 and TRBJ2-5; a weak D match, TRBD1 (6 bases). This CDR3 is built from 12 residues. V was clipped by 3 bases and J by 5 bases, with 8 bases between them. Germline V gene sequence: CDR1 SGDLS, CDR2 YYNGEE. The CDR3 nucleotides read TGTGCCAGCAGCGACAGGGAGGAGACCCAGTACTTC. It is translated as CASSDREETQYF.

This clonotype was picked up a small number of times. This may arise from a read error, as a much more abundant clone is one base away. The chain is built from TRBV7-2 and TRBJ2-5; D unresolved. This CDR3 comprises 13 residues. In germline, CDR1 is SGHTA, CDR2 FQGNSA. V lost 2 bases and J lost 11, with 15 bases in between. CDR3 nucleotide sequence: TGTGCCAGCAGCTTACCCCCTAGGGATGAGCAGTACTTC. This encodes CASSLPPRDEQYF.

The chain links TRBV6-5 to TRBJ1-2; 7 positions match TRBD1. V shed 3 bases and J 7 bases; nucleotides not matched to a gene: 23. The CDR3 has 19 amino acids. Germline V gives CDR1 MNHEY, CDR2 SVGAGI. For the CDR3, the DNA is TGTGCCAGCAGTTATAAGGCAGGGGGAAAATACTACTACTATCGTGGCTACACCTTC. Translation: CASSYKAGGKYYYYRGYTF.